This TCR beta chain was captured in a study of blood T cells in healthy people across ages (dated by TCRdb to between 2014 and 2017). Turning to the overall study: In model experiments, roughly one uniquely barcoded TCR beta cDNA molecule per two T cells was captured by template switching. The study measured age-related changes in TCR beta repertoire diversity using deep sequencing normalized with unique cDNA molecular identifiers. Using the same blood draw, the study looked at two additional independent replicas of 1 million unique cDNA reads for two donors, one aged 18 to 30 and the other aged 80 or older. Donors of different ages were randomly distributed across sequencing lanes to avoid experimental bias. Four age groups were formed from the donors: young (average roughly 15 years), middle-aged (more than 35), aged (roughly 56) and long-lived (less than 85).

The CDR3 measures 15 amino acids from cysteine to phenylalanine. Only the CDR3 portion is preserved as DNA: 45 bases, with reading frame beginning at the first base. At the junction V is shortened by 2 bases and J by 5 bases, with 16 bases in between. Per the germline V gene, SGHTA is the CDR1 and FQGNSA is the CDR2. What the research found in general, with its limitations: Observed TCR beta diversity per million T cells fell roughly linearly with age, and a significant reduction was already apparent by age about 43. Compared with the aged group, the long-lived group had more naive CD4+ T cells, fewer expanded clones and increased TCR diversity, a pattern suggesting age selection. Since profiling was done on bulk unsorted PBMCs, naive and antigen-experienced compartments could not be conclusively compared. The percentage of naive T cells measured by flow cytometry correlated strongly with observed TCR beta diversity. Because donor CMV infection status was unknown, age-related changes in expanded clonotypes were potentially confounded. Estimates of total diversity from one million sequenced T cells were regarded as lower bounds and underestimates.

There are many counts of this clonotype. Which antigen it targets is not known. Base-call qualities are not available, and no considerably larger clone is one nucleotide away. Donors were a few dozen systemically healthy Caucasian individuals from Russia aged roughly 6 to 100 years. Approximately 10 milliliters of peripheral blood were collected from each donor into EDTA-treated Vacutainer tubes. PBMCs were isolated by Ficoll-Paque density-gradient centrifugation, with at least 6 million obtained per sample. Trizol reagent was used to extract total RNA from PBMCs, with at least 6 micrograms per sample. Naive CD45RAhigh/CD27high T cell percentages were measured by flow cytometry on a PBMC aliquot from every donor. Library method: 5' RACE. The sequencer was an Illumina HiSeq 2500. A second PCR of roughly 7 to 12 cycles was performed with a sample-barcoded 5' primer and a J-beta primer mix. A unique molecular identifier was introduced onto each TCR beta cDNA molecule by a template-switch 5' adaptor carrying 12 random nucleotides. Each sample yielded at least 2.5 million CDR3-containing paired-end reads. First-strand cDNA was synthesized from all RNA with the Mint cDNA synthesis kit, primed by a TRBC-specific oligonucleotide. Following uracil-DNA glycosylase treatment, all cDNA underwent a first 18-cycle PCR with the universal primers M1SS and BC2_uni_R. The source study handled its data this way. Normalization of each sample was performed by random selection of 1 million high-quality reads, each carrying a distinct molecular identifier. Reads with shared molecular identifiers were discarded instead of being binned into consensus sequences. MiTCR, with a Q25 quality threshold and the strictest error-elimination algorithm, was used for CDR3 identification, clonotype clustering and error correction. A nonparametric unseen species model with Euler transformation was used to estimate a lower bound on total TCR beta diversity. Using fastp trimming at Q25 and MiXCR clonotype assembly, TCRdb reanalyzed the public sequencing data and kept in-frame beta chains. Identical CDR3 proteins give one entry, which carries the most common genes and DNA. The V and J calls were not made by the authors but by TCRdb's processing. The sample records hundreds of thousands of distinct CDR3 sequences, approximately 30% of which are singletons. The ten largest clones add up to 15% to 19% of the sample.

The chain couples TRBV7-2 to TRBJ2-7; D gene: possibly TRBD2, on 7 matching bases. The sample consisted of blood. The sequence came from a woman over 75 in good health. The sequenced DNA is TGTGCCAGCAGCTTACGAGGGGGGGTTGATAACGAGCAGTACTTC. Its translation is CASSLRGGVDNEQYF.